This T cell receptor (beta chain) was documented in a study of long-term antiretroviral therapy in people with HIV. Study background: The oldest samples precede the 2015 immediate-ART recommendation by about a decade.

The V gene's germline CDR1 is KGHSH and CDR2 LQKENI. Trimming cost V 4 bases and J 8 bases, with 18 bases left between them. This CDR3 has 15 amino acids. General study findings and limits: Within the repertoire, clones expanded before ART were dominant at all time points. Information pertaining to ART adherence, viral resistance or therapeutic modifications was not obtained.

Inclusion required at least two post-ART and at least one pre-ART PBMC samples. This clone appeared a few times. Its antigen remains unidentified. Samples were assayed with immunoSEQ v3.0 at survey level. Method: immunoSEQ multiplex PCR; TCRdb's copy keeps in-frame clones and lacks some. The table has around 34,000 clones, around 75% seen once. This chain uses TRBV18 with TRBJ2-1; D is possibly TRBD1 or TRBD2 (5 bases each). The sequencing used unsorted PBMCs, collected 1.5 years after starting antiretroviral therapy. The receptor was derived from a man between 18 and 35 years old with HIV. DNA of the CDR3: TGTGCCAGCTCACTTCAGGGAGTGACCTCACATGAGCAGTTCTTC. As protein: CASSLQGVTSHEQFF. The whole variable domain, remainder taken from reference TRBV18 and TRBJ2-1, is NAGVMQNPRHLVRRRGQEARLRCSPMKGHSHVYWYRQLPEEGLKFMVYLQKENIIDESGMPKERFSAEFPKEGPSILRIQQVVRGDSAAYFCASSLQGVTSHEQFFGPGTRLTVL.